A selection of T cell receptor beta chains follows, all from one sample in a study of control samples from healthy donors and cancer patients. The table came from immunoSEQ multiplex PCR; TCRdb's copy has only in-frame clones and leaves some out. Of roughly 86,000 clones in the sample, 91% were seen once. Material: blood. The source of these receptors is a man aged 30-40 years in good health. Both conserved end residues are part of each CDR3. D genes are given only for firm matches. A clone size is listed for some rows: how often the clone was seen (once, few, many), or a class if it is expanded.

D gene | J gene | clone size | V gene | CDR3 protein | CDR3 DNA
TRBD1 | TRBJ1-2 | . | TRBV4-3 | CASSQDGSPGGRGYTF | TGCGCCAGCAGCCAAGATGGGTCCCCAGGGGGCAGGGGCTACACCTTC
. | TRBJ2-7 | . | TRBV3-1/TRBV3-2 | CASSRGSYEQYF | TGTGCCAGCAGCCGTGGTTCCTACGAGCAGTACTTC
. | TRBJ2-7 | . | TRBV12-3/TRBV12-4 | CASSLAPSSEQYF | TGTGCCAGCAGTTTAGCCCCCTCCTCCGAGCAGTACTTC
. | TRBJ2-1 | . | TRBV9 | CASSFRQNNEQFF | TGTGCCAGCAGCTTCCGACAAAACAATGAGCAGTTCTTC
. | TRBJ2-7 | . | TRBV28 | CASSPPRQSYEQYF | TGTGCCAGCAGCCCTCCGCGACAGAGCTACGAGCAGTACTTC
. | TRBJ2-1 | . | TRBV11-3 | CASSLAALLRQWAEQFF | TGTGCCAGCAGCTTAGCCGCTCTTCTCCGACAGTGGGCCGAGCAGTTCTTC
TRBD2 | TRBJ2-1 | . | TRBV9 | CASSGVSGKGEQFF | TGTGCCAGCAGCGGGGTTAGCGGGAAGGGGGAGCAGTTCTTC
. | TRBJ1-1 | . | TRBV15 | CATSRVGTRDRETEAFF | TGTGCCACCAGCAGAGTTGGGACCAGGGATAGAGAGACTGAAGCTTTCTTT
. | TRBJ1-5 | . | TRBV12-3/TRBV12-4 | CASSSPHQPQHF | TGTGCCAGCAGTTCCCCCCATCAGCCCCAGCATTTT
. | TRBJ2-1 | . | TRBV19 | CASSKSGPTYNEQFF | TGTGCCAGTAGTAAGAGCGGACCCACCTACAATGAGCAGTTCTTC
. | TRBJ2-3 | . | TRBV5-8 | CASSGVVGNSTDTQYF | TGTGCCAGCAGTGGGGTCGTGGGGAACAGCACAGATACGCAGTATTTT
. | TRBJ2-6 | . | TRBV9 | CASSDRDKNSGANVLTF | TGTGCCAGCAGCGACCGGGACAAAAACTCTGGGGCCAACGTCCTGACTTTC
. | TRBJ1-5 | once | TRBV5-3 | CARTDLGTENSNQPQHF | TGTGCCAGAACCGATTTAGGGACTGAGAATAGCAATCAGCCCCAGCATTTT
TRBD2 | TRBJ2-2 | . | TRBV7-2 | CASSLVGLAGGATGELFF | TGTGCCAGCAGCTTAGTAGGGCTAGCGGGGGGGGCCACCGGGGAGCTGTTTTTT
. | TRBJ1-1 | . | TRBV30 | CARKFLTEAFF | TGTGCCCGAAAGTTCCTCACTGAAGCTTTCTTT
. | TRBJ1-6 | . | TRBV28 | CASSLEQGSGLNSPLHF | TGTGCCAGCAGCCTTGAGCAGGGGAGTGGATTAAATTCACCCCTCCACTTT
. | TRBJ1-5 | . | TRBV4-1 | CASSQDRSDRENQPQHF | TGCGCCAGCAGCCAAGATCGATCTGACAGAGAGAATCAGCCCCAGCATTTT
TRBD2 | TRBJ2-5 | . | TRBV9 | CASSVGRAGGGLETQYF | TGTGCCAGCAGCGTAGGTCGAGCGGGAGGGGGTCTTGAGACCCAGTACTTC
. | TRBJ2-2 | . | TRBV7-2 | CASSFPQSGELFF | TGTGCCAGCAGCTTCCCACAGTCCGGGGAGCTGTTTTTT
TRBD1 | TRBJ1-1 | . | TRBV6-4 | CASKPDRGRGTEAFF | TGTGCCAGCAAGCCGGACAGGGGGCGAGGTACTGAAGCTTTCTTT
. | TRBJ1-1 | . | TRBV5-6 | CASSWWWEKVNTEAFF | TGTGCCAGCAGCTGGTGGTGGGAGAAGGTGAACACTGAAGCTTTCTTT
. | TRBJ2-7 | . | TRBV4-3 | CASSLTPGPGYEQYF | TGCGCCAGCAGCCTTACCCCGGGCCCGGGCTACGAGCAGTACTTC